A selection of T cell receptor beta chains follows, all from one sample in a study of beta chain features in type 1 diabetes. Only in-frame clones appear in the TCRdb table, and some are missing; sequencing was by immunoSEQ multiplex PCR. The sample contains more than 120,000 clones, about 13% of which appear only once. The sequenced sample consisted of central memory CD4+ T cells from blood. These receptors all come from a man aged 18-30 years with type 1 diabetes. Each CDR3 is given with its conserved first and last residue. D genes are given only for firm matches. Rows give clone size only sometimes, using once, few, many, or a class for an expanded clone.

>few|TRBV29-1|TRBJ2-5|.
CSVFGPETQYF
TGCAGCGTCTTTGGGCCAGAGACCCAGTACTTC
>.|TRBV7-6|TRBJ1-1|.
CASSLNLGQHEAFF
TGTGCCAGCAGCTTAAATTTAGGACAGCATGAAGCTTTCTTT
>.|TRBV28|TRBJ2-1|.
CASRELLGVAGGAFF
.
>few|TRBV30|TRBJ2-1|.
CAWTTAVFSRTYNEQFF
TGTGCCTGGACGACAGCCGTGTTCTCCCGAACCTACAATGAGCAGTTCTTC
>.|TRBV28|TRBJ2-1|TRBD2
CASSLRLAGEASEFF
TGTGCCAGCAGTTTGCGATTGGCGGGGGAAGCTTCGGAGTTCTTC
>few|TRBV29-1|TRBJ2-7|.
CSVMAGKAYEQYF
TGCAGCGTTATGGCAGGGAAAGCCTACGAGCAGTACTTC
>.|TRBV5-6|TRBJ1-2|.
CASSKTREGYTF
TGTGCCAGCAGCAAAACAAGGGAAGGCTACACCTTC
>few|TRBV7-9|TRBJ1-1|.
CASSSAGKTEAFF
TGTGCCAGCAGCTCCGCAGGGAAGACTGAAGCTTTCTTT
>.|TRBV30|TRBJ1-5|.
CAWSHGGSQPQHF
TGTGCCTGGAGTCATGGCGGTAGTCAGCCCCAGCATTTT
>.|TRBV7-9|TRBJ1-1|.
CASSLGTEAFF
TGTGCCAGCAGCCTAGGGACTGAAGCTTTCTTT
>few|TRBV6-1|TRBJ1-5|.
CASSERAVSNQPQHF
TGTGCCAGCAGTGAAAGAGCGGTAAGCAATCAGCCCCAGCATTTT
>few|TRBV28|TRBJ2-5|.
CASSPIRETQYF
TGTGCCAGCAGTCCCATCAGAGAGACCCAGTACTTC
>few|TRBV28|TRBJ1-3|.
CASSLSTGGNTIYF
TGTGCCAGCAGTTTATCGACAGGTGGAAACACCATATATTTT
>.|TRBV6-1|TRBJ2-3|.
CASSEGDSTDTQYF
TGTGCCAGCAGTGAAGGGGACAGCACAGATACGCAGTATTTT
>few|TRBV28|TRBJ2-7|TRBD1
CASSSGGSPYEQYF
TGTGCCAGCAGTTCAGGGGGCTCACCCTACGAGCAGTACTTC
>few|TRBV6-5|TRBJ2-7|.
CASSSVREQYF
TGTGCCAGCAGTTCAGTGCGGGAGCAGTACTTC
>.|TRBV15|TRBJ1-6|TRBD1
CATSRGQENSPLHF
TGTGCCACCAGCAGGGGACAGGAGAACTCACCCCTCCACTTT
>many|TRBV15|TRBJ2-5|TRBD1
CATSRDNLGGRETQYF
TGTGCCACCAGCAGAGATAATTTAGGGGGCAGAGAGACCCAGTACTTC
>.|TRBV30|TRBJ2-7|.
CAWSLRQGGEQYF
TGTGCCTGGAGTCTGAGGCAGGGTGGCGAGCAGTACTTC
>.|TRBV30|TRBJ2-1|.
CAWRGYYNEQFF
TGTGCCTGGAGGGGCTACTACAATGAGCAGTTCTTC
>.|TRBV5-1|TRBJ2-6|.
CASSLAPTSGANVLTF
TGCGCCAGCAGCTTGGCTCCCACCTCTGGGGCCAACGTCCTGACTTTC
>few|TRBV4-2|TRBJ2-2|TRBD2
CASSPRPRLAGGLVETGELFF
TGTGCCAGCAGCCCCCGGCCGAGGCTAGCGGGGGGGCTGGTAGAGACCGGGGAGCTGTTTTTT
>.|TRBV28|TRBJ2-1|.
CASSLAGTLYNEQFF
TGTGCCAGCAGTCTCGCCGGGACTCTCTACAATGAGCAGTTCTTC
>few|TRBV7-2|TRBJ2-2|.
CASSLRWGLTGELFF
TGTGCCAGCAGCTTAAGGTGGGGGCTCACCGGGGAGCTGTTTTTT
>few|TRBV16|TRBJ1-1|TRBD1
CASSQNRGMNTEAFF
TGTGCCAGCAGCCAAAACAGGGGCATGAACACTGAAGCTTTCTTT
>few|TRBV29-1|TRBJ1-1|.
CSVETDLNTEAFF
TGCAGCGTCGAGACAGATTTGAACACTGAAGCGTTCTTT
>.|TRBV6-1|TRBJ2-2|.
CASSRGYREAGELFF
TGTGCCAGCAGCAGAGGCTACAGGGAGGCCGGGGAGCTGTTTTTT
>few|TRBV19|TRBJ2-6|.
CASSMDSLISGANVLTF
TGTGCCAGTAGTATGGACAGCCTGATCTCTGGGGCCAACGTCCTGACTTTC
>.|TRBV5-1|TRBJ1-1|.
CASGTGPNTEAFF
TGCGCCAGCGGTACGGGGCCGAACACTGAAGCTTTCTTT
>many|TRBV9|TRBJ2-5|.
CASSVGPGTQETQYF
TGTGCCAGCAGCGTAGGCCCAGGTACACAAGAGACCCAGTACTTC
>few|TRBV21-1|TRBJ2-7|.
CASSPFWTRRLWGEQYF
TGTGCCAGCAGCCCCTTTTGGACGCGCCGGCTGTGGGGCGAGCAGTACTTC
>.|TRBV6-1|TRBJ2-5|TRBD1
CASSFNDRDQETQYF
TGTGCCAGCAGTTTCAACGACAGGGACCAAGAGACCCAGTACTTC
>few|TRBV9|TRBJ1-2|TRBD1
CASSARDRAYGYTF
TGTGCCAGCAGCGCGAGGGACAGGGCCTATGGCTACACCTTC
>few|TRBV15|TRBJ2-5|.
CATSSRIGLQETQYF
TGTGCCACCAGCTCGAGGATAGGACTTCAAGAGACCCAGTACTTC
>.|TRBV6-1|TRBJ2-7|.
CASRGTSRSYEQYF
TGTGCCAGCAGGGGAACTTCCCGCTCCTACGAGCAGTACTTC
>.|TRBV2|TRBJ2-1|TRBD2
CASSETSGVGFF
TGTGCCAGCAGTGAAACTAGCGGGGTTGGGTTCTTC
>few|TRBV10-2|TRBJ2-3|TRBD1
CASIPGWTGSTDTQYF
TGCGCCAGCATCCCCGGCTGGACAGGGAGCACAGATACGCAGTATTTT
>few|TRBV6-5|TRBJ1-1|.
CASSYSQSNTEAFF
TGTGCCAGCAGTTACTCTCAGTCGAACACTGAAGCTTTCTTT
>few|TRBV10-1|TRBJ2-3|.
CASSGADTQYF
TGCGCCAGCAGTGGAGCAGATACGCAGTATTTT
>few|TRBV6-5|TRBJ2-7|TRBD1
CASRGDRGWTYEQYF
TGTGCCAGCAGAGGAGACAGGGGATGGACCTACGAGCAGTACTTC
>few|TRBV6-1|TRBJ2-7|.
CASSEARNQRREQYF
TGTGCCAGCAGTGAAGCGAGGAACCAGAGGCGCGAGCAGTACTTC
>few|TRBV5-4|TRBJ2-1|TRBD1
CASSKQGASYNEQFF
TGTGCCAGCAGCAAACAGGGGGCTAGCTACAATGAGCAGTTCTTC
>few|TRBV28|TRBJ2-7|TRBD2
CASSPSLAGLLYEQYF
TGTGCCAGCAGTCCTTCCCTAGCGGGGCTACTCTACGAGCAGTACTTC
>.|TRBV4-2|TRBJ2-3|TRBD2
CASSTRVAGGPTDTQYF
TGTGCCAGCAGCACCCGCGTAGCGGGGGGGCCGACAGATACGCAGTATTTT
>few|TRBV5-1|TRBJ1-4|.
CASSLSTATNEKLFF
TGCGCCAGCAGCTTGTCGACGGCAACTAATGAAAAACTGTTTTTT
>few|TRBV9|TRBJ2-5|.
CASSGQETQYF
TGTGCCAGCAGCGGCCAAGAGACCCAGTACTTC
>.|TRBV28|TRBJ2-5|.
CASSSRRGTAQETQYF
TGTGCCAGCAGTTCCAGGCGGGGGACAGCACAAGAGACCCAGTACTTC
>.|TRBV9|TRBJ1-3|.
CASSVLGSRGTDSGNTIYF
TGTGCCAGCAGCGTATTGGGGAGCCGGGGAACGGACTCTGGAAACACCATATATTTT
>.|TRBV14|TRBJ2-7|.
CASSPPAGLGTYEQYF
TGTGCCAGCAGCCCTCCGGCCGGTCTGGGGACCTACGAGCAGTACTTC
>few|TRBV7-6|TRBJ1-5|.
CASSLSADQPQHF
TGTGCCAGCAGCCTCTCTGCGGATCAGCCCCAGCATTTT
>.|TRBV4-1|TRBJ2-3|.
CASTPQGTRSTDTQYF
TGCGCCAGCACCCCACAAGGGACTCGAAGCACAGATACGCAGTATTTT
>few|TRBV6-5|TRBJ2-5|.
CASSSAGASGETQYF
TGTGCCAGCAGTTCGGCGGGGGCCTCCGGAGAGACCCAGTACTTC
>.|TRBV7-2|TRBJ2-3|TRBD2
CASSLQRGVTDTQYF
TGTGCCAGCAGCTTACAGCGGGGGGTCACAGATACGCAGTATTTT
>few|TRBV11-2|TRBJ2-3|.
CASGPSGGSTDTQYF
TGTGCCAGCGGCCCATCCGGGGGTAGCACAGATACGCAGTATTTT
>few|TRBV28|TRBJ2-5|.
CASSRAPEGTQYF
TGTGCCAGCAGTCGGGCCCCCGAGGGGACCCAGTACTTC
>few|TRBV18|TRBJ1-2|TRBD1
CASSPAGTEYGYTF
TGTGCCAGCTCACCCGCCGGGACAGAGTATGGCTACACCTTC
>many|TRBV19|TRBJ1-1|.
CASTRWGMDMNTEAFF
TGTGCCAGTACCCGATGGGGTATGGACATGAACACTGAAGCTTTCTTT
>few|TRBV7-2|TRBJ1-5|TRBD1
CASSSQGVENNQPQHF
TGTGCCAGCAGCTCGCAGGGGGTTGAAAACAATCAGCCCCAGCATTTT
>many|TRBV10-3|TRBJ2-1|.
CAISESFNNEQFF
TGTGCCATCAGTGAGAGTTTCAACAATGAGCAGTTCTTC